The T cell receptor beta chain under discussion was sequenced for a study of cytomegalovirus exposure and HLA in healthy donors. Amplification used 60 Vbeta primers and 13 Jbeta primers. The table came from immunoSEQ multiplex PCR; TCRdb's copy has only in-frame clones and leaves some out. The table shows more than 95,000 clones, with roughly three quarters occurring only once. CDR1 is GTSNPN and CDR2 is SVGIG in the germline V gene (reference sequence). The CDR3 consists of 12 residues. V lost 5 bases to trimming and J lost 4 bases; unmatched junction nucleotides: 2. The TCR originated in a man in his fifties or sixties in good health and CMV-seropositive. The chain combines TRBV30 with TRBJ2-3; TRBD2 aligns across 8 bases. The sample consisted of PBMCs. This chain's CDR3 is CAWGTRSDTQYF. CDR3 DNA: TGTGCCTGGGGGACTAGATCAGATACGCAGTATTTT. Combining the CDR3 with reference TRBV30 and TRBJ2-3 gives the whole variable domain SQTIHQWPATLVQPVGSPLSLECTVEGTSNPNLYWYRQAAGRGLQLLFYSVGIGQISSEVPQNLSASRPQDRQFILSSKKLLLSDSGFYLCAWGTRSDTQYFGPGTRLTVL.